The T cell receptor beta chain described here comes from a study of blood T cell repertoires in COVID-19. Study as a whole: T cells, B-cell-depleted T cells, or PBMCs provided the cDNA or gDNA that served as material.

The CDR3 covers 17 residues. Germline V gene sequence: CDR1 LGHDT, CDR2 YNNKEL (reference sequence). The V gene end was trimmed by 3 bases and the J gene end by 2 bases; junction bases not matched to a gene: 5. The method was immunoSEQ multiplex PCR; TCRdb's version includes in-frame clones alone and lacks a portion of them. The data hold about 100,000 clones, with more than 75% observed a single time. The TCR comes from a human donor in a cohort sampled during active COVID-19. Sequencing used peripheral blood. The chain couples TRBV3-1 (or the pseudogene TRBV3-2) to TRBJ2-6; TRBD2 matches 9 bases. This CDR3 reads CASSHPGGGAGANVLTF. The CDR3 DNA is TGTGCCAGCAGCCACCCGGGCGGGGGGGCTGGGGCCAACGTCCTGACTTTC.